This T cell receptor (beta chain) was identified in a study of blood T cell repertoires in COVID-19. Per germline, CDR1 SGHTA and CDR2 FQGTGA. The CDR3 covers 13 residues. V was clipped by 3 bases and J by 3 bases, with 8 bases between them. Sequencing used immunoSEQ multiplex PCR; TCRdb keeps in-frame clones, though not all of them. The profile covers 300,000 to 450,000 clones, with approximately 86% appearing a single time and about 2.9% taken by the ten largest. The clonotype was recovered from a human donor in a cohort sampled during active COVID-19. Sequencing input: peripheral blood. The chain joins TRBV7-3 to TRBJ2-5; maybe TRBD1 (5 bases). DNA of the CDR3: TGTGCCAGCAGCTTTTTCAGGGAAGAGACCCAGTACTTC. Encoded protein: CASSFFREETQYF.